This paragraph reports one TCR beta chain. Its antigen remains unidentified. The CDR3 is 13 residues long. V shed 5 bases and J shed 3 bases, with 8 bases lying between them. CDR1 and CDR2 from the germline V gene are SGHNT and YENEEA. This specimen belongs to a study of a mutant IDH1 vaccine in newly diagnosed glioma. About the study: Eight vaccinations reached patients in weeks 1, 3, 5, 7, 11, 15, 19 and 23.

Data came from immunoSEQ multiplex PCR; TCRdb stores just in-frame clones and leaves some out. The repertoire consists of around 62,000 clones, with around 89% occurring once and the leading ten covering more than 1.5%. Specified time point: week 11, during vaccination. Doses consisted of 300 ug of mutant IDH1 20-mer peptide each, paired with topical imiquimod. This specimen was PBMCs, taken from a glioma patient whose treatment included an IDH1 peptide vaccine. The rearrangement uses TRBV11-3 and TRBJ2-1; D gene uncertain. The TCR comes from a man aged 40-55 years with glioma. CDR3 in amino acids: CASSRDGYNEQFF. For the CDR3, the DNA is TGTGCCAGCAGCCGTGACGGCTACAATGAGCAGTTCTTC.